The 24 T cell receptor beta chains below were found in one sample sequenced in a study of technical replicates of blood from a handful of donors. Here immunoSEQ multiplex PCR was the method, and the copy in TCRdb shows in-frame clones only, minus some. The table shows 45,000 to 60,000 clones, with approximately 86% occurring only once. The sample consisted of PBMCs. The receptors originated from a human donor in good health. Some clones in this sample may be carry-over from other donors' samples.

The CDR3 DNA reads as TGTGCCATCAGTGAGTCGAGCGGCACAGATACGCAGTATTTT. This gives the protein CAISESSGTDTQYF. The chain employs TRBV10-3 and TRBJ2-3; D is uncertain. The CDR3 has 14 residues. The germline V and J ends were trimmed by 0 bases and 1 base, with 5 bases remaining between them. The germline V gene encodes CDR1 ENHRY and CDR2 SYGVKD.

The chain recombines TRBV7-9 with TRBJ1-2; D is undetermined. This CDR3 is built from 12 residues. Germline CDR1 is SEHNR and CDR2 is FQNEAQ (reference sequence). V lost 4 bases to trimming and J lost 4 bases, with 7 bases between them. This chain's CDR3 is CASSYDFYGYTF. CDR3 DNA: TGTGCCAGCAGCTATGACTTCTATGGCTACACCTTC. The full variable domain, rest sourced from reference TRBV7-9 and TRBJ1-2, is DTGVSQNPRHKITKRGQNVTFRCDPISEHNRLYWYRQTLGQGPEFLTYFQNEAQLEKSRLLSDRFSAERPKGSFSTLEIQRTEQGDSAMYLCASSYDFYGYTFGSGTRLTVV.

The chain joins TRBV19 to TRBJ1-6, with D perhaps matching TRBD1 (5 bases). V lost 7 bases and J 4 bases, leaving 17 bases between the germline ends. The CDR3 loop spans 16 amino acids. Germline V gives CDR1 LNHDA, CDR2 SQIVND (reference sequence). The DNA for the CDR3 is TGTGCCAGTACTCTCGGGGGGACGAGGTATAATTCACCCCTCCACTTT. This sequence encodes CASTLGGTRYNSPLHF.

The gene calls are TRBV2 and TRBJ2-7; 14 bases map to TRBD2. J was trimmed by 4 bases and V by 4 bases; bases with no gene match: 0. The CDR3 loop spans 14 amino acids. The germline CDR1 and CDR2 sequences are SNHLY and FYNNEI. The CDR3 DNA follows: TGTGCCAGCAGTGGACTAGCGGGAGGGTACGAGCAGTACTTC. Translation: CASSGLAGGYEQYF.

The V and J genes are TRBV7-2 and TRBJ2-3, with 8 bases matching TRBD2. Losses at the gene ends were 4 bases for V and 4 bases for J; bases not matched to a gene: 16. Germline V gene sequence: CDR1 SGHTA, CDR2 FQGNSA. This CDR3 is built from 18 residues. This chain's CDR3 is CASSSRSRSGSLPDTQYF. In DNA form, the CDR3 reads TGTGCCAGCAGCTCCCGAAGCAGAAGCGGGAGTCTCCCAGATACGCAGTATTTT.

The chain uses TRBV27 and TRBJ1-2; 10 bases agree with TRBD1. Germline V CDR1 and CDR2: MNHEY, SMNVEV (reference sequence). This CDR3 contains 14 residues. Unmatched junction bases numbered 5, after V lost 6 bases and J lost 4 bases. The CDR3: CASRGTGEGYGYTF. In DNA, the CDR3 is TGTGCCAGCAGGGGGACAGGGGAAGGCTATGGCTACACCTTC.

In its sample, this clone is large. This rearrangement joins TRBV7-6 to TRBJ2-3, with 10 bases fitting TRBD2. The CDR3 is 16 residues long. J lost 3 bases, V lost 1 base, and 4 bases had no gene match. Germline loops: CDR1 SGHVS, CDR2 FNYEAQ. Here the CDR3 reads CASSLGAGGWTDTQYF. Here the CDR3 DNA reads TGTGCCAGCAGCTTAGGAGCGGGGGGGTGGACAGATACGCAGTATTTT.

This chain uses TRBV21-1 with TRBJ1-2. TRBV21-1 is a documented pseudogene. The CDR3 runs to 15 residues. The CDR3 sequence: CASSTEGTVGYGYTF. The DNA for the CDR3 is TGTGCCAGCAGCACGGAGGGTACGGTTGGCTATGGCTACACCTTC.

CDR3 in amino acids: CSVVGTGGSYNEQFF. The CDR3 DNA reads as TGCAGCGTTGTGGGTACGGGGGGGTCCTACAATGAGCAGTTCTTC. The V call is TRBV29-1, the J call TRBJ2-1; TRBD2 agrees at 8 bases. The CDR3 covers 15 residues. Germline CDR1 reads SQVTM; CDR2 reads ANQGSEA. After removal of 4 bases from V and 1 base from J, the junction contained 6 bases not matched to a gene.

V is TRBV5-1 and J is TRBJ2-3; 10 bases are a match to TRBD2. CDR1 and CDR2 (germline): SGHRS, YFSETQ. The CDR3 loop spans 15 amino acids. The junction had 3 bases not matched to a gene; V was cut back by 0 bases and J by 5 bases. The CDR3 nucleotides read TGCGCCAGCAGCTTGGGGCTAGCGGGAGAAGATACGCAGTATTTT. The encoded protein is CASSLGLAGEDTQYF.

This CDR3 is CASSFDSDTGELFF. CDR3 sequence (DNA): TGTGCCAGCAGCTTTGACTCCGACACCGGGGAGCTGTTTTTT. V and J are TRBV11-2 and TRBJ2-2; D unresolved. The ends were cut back, 3 bases at V and 3 bases at J, with 8 bases in the middle. CDR1 and CDR2 (germline): SGHAT, FQNNGV. This CDR3 is built from 14 residues.

The chain is built from TRBV19 and TRBJ2-3; D is uncertain. This CDR3 has 13 amino acids. Germline CDR1 is LNHDA and CDR2 is SQIVND (reference sequence). V was trimmed by 5 bases and J by 0 bases, leaving 6 bases between them. This CDR3 reads CASSLQSTDTQYF. In DNA form, the CDR3 reads TGTGCCAGTAGTTTACAGAGCACAGATACGCAGTATTTT.

This clone was found once. CDR3 residues: CASRGSGINYGYTF. CDR3 bases: TGTGCCAGCAGGGGGTCCGGGATTAACTATGGCTACACCTTC. The chain combines TRBV7-9 with TRBJ1-2; D gene ambiguous. The CDR3 length is 14 residues. Germline CDR1 SEHNR, CDR2 FQNEAQ (reference sequence). The germline V and J ends were trimmed by 6 bases and 1 base, with 12 bases remaining between them.

The V gene is TRBV5-8, the J gene TRBJ1-1; no clear D gene. Germline V lookup: CDR1 SGHTS, CDR2 YDEGEE. Deletions cut 1 base from V and 2 bases from J, with 6 bases between. The CDR3 length is 13 residues. Here the CDR3 DNA reads TGTGCCAGCAGCTTGAACAGAAACACTGAAGCTTTCTTT. As protein: CASSLNRNTEAFF. The complete variable domain, with remaining parts taken from reference TRBV5-8 and TRBJ1-1, reads EAGVTQSPTHLIKTRGQQATLRCSPISGHTSVYWYQQALGLGLQFLLWYDEGEERNRGNFPPRFSGRQFPNYSSELNVNALELEDSALYLCASSLNRNTEAFFGQGTRLTVV.

In regard to this clone: The sample carries other DNA sequences with the same CDR3. The chain has TRBV7-9 and TRBJ1-1; D is perhaps TRBD1 (6 bases). CDR3 length equals 13 residues. V shed 5 bases and J shed 0 bases, with 7 bases lying between them. Germline V gene lookup returns CDR1 SEHNR and CDR2 FQNEAQ (reference sequence). CDR3 amino acids: CASSQGMNTEAFF. In DNA form, the CDR3 reads TGTGCCAGCAGCCAGGGGATGAACACTGAAGCTTTCTTT. Based on the CDR3 plus reference TRBV7-9 and TRBJ1-1, the full variable domain is DTGVSQNPRHKITKRGQNVTFRCDPISEHNRLYWYRQTLGQGPEFLTYFQNEAQLEKSRLLSDRFSAERPKGSFSTLEIQRTEQGDSAMYLCASSQGMNTEAFFGQGTRLTVV.

The CDR3 loop reads CASSYGQGENTEAFF. The CDR3 coding sequence is TGTGCCAGCAGTTACGGACAGGGGGAGAACACTGAAGCTTTCTTT. V is TRBV6-5 and J is TRBJ1-1; TRBD1 agrees at 10 bases. This CDR3 contains 15 residues. Germline assignment: CDR1 MNHEY and CDR2 SVGAGI. The ends lost 2 bases at V and 1 base at J; junction bases unmatched: 1.

This clone has only a few counts. This chain connects TRBV5-1 to TRBJ2-7; the match to TRBD2 covers 8 bases. V trimming: 1 base; J trimming: 4 bases; junction bases outside the gene matches: 7. The CDR3 spans 15 residues. Germline-derived CDR1 and CDR2 are SGHRS and YFSETQ. This CDR3 is CASSLFTGGRYEQYF. The CDR3 DNA sequence: TGCGCCAGCAGCTTGTTCACGGGAGGGCGGTACGAGCAGTACTTC.

This clone was counted only a few times. The chain carries TRBV19 and TRBJ2-1; 11 nucleotides agree with TRBD2. The CDR3 loop spans 16 amino acids. The J segment lost 7 bases and the V segment lost 5 bases, leaving 10 bases of the junction unmatched. Germline lookup yields CDR1 LNHDA and CDR2 SQIVND (reference sequence). This CDR3 reads CASSDPSGRPGNEQFF. The CDR3, as DNA: TGTGCCAGTAGTGATCCTAGCGGGAGGCCGGGTAATGAGCAGTTCTTC.

The chain uses TRBV6-6 and TRBJ1-2, with 8 bases lining up with TRBD1. With V trimmed by 5 bases and J by 8 bases, 10 bases remained unmatched. CDR1 and CDR2 from the germline V gene are MNHNY and SVGAGI (reference sequence). CDR3 size: 14 residues. The CDR3 reads CASSQTGQGDGYTF. DNA for the CDR3: TGTGCCAGCAGTCAAACCGGACAGGGTGACGGCTACACCTTC.

A word on this clone: A read error may be the cause here, since a much bigger clone is one base away. The chain carries TRBV6-1 and TRBJ1-1; TRBD1 aligns across 7 bases. The CDR3 is 13 residues long. In germline, CDR1 is MNHNS, CDR2 SASEGT. J lost 2 bases, V lost 6 bases, and 3 bases had no gene match. CDR3 amino acids: CASRGQFNTEAFF. CDR3 coding DNA: TGTGCCAGCAGGGGACAGTTTAACACTGAAGCTTTCTTT.

CDR3 coding DNA: TGTGCCAGCAGCTGGACTAGCGGGAGGCACGAGCAGTACTTC. This translates into CASSWTSGRHEQYF. This chain links TRBV7-9 with TRBJ2-7; 14 bases match TRBD2. J lost 5 bases, V lost 4 bases, and 1 base had no gene match. The CDR3 length is 14 residues. Germline lookup yields CDR1 SEHNR and CDR2 FQNEAQ (reference sequence). Supplemented by reference TRBV7-9 and TRBJ2-7, the full variable domain reads DTGVSQNPRHKITKRGQNVTFRCDPISEHNRLYWYRQTLGQGPEFLTYFQNEAQLEKSRLLSDRFSAERPKGSFSTLEIQRTEQGDSAMYLCASSWTSGRHEQYFGPGTRLTVT.

This chain joins TRBV9 and TRBJ2-1; D perhaps matches TRBD2 (7 bases). V lost 2 bases and J 4 bases, leaving 19 bases between the germline ends. CDR1 is SGDLS and CDR2 is YYNGEE in the germline V gene. This CDR3 region has 17 residues. The CDR3, as DNA: TGTGCCAGCAGCGTCTCAATGATGGGGGGGCATTACAATGAGCAGTTCTTC. Protein: CASSVSMMGGHYNEQFF.

The CDR3 nucleotides read TGTGCCAGCAGCTTAGCACCGGGGAGTAACTATGGCTACACCTTC. Protein: CASSLAPGSNYGYTF. The chain recombines TRBV11-2 with TRBJ1-2; D not resolved. CDR3 size: 15 residues. CDR1 and CDR2 from the germline V gene are SGHAT and FQNNGV. V lost 1 base, J lost 1 base, and 10 bases lay in between.

This chain links TRBV6-1 with TRBJ2-7, with 8 nucleotides matching TRBD1. This CDR3 is built from 16 residues. Looked up from germline, CDR1 is MNHNS and CDR2 is SASEGT. Unmatched junction bases numbered 7, after V lost 3 bases and J lost 0 bases. CDR3 nucleotides: TGTGCCAGCAGTGACCCCAGGACAGGGAGCTCCTACGAGCAGTACTTC. Protein product: CASSDPRTGSSYEQYF.